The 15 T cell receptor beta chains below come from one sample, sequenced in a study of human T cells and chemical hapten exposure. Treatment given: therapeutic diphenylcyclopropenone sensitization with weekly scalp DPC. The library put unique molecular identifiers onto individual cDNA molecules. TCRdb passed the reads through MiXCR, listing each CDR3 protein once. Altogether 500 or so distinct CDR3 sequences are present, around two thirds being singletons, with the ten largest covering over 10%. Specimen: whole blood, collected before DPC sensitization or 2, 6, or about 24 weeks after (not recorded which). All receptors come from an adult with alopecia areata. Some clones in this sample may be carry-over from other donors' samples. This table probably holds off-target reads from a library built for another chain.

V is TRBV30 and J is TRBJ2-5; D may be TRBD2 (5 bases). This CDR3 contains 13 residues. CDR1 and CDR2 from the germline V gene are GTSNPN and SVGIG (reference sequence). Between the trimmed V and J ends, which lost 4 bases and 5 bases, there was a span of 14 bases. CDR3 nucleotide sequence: TGTGCCTGGAACAGAGGGTTCGGGGAGACCCAGTACTTC. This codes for CAWNRGFGETQYF.

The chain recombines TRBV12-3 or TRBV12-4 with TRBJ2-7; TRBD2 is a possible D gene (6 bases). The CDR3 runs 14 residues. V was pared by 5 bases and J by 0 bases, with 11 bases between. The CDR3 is CASSMGGYSYEQYF. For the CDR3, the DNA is TGTGCCAGCAGTATGGGGGGTTACTCCTACGAGCAGTACTTC.

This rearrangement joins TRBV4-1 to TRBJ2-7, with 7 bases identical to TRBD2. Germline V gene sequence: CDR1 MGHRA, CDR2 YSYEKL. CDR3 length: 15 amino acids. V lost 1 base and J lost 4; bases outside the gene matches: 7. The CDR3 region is CASSQAGLYSYEQYF. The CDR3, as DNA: TGCGCCAGCAGCCAAGCGGGACTATACTCGTACGAGCAGTACTTC.

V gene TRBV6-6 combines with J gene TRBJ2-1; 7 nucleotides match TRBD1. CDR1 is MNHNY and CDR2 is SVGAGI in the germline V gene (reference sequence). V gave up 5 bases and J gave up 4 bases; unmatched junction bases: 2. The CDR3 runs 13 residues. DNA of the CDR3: TGTGCCAGCAGTGAACAGGGGTACAATGAGCAGTTCTTC. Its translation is CASSEQGYNEQFF.

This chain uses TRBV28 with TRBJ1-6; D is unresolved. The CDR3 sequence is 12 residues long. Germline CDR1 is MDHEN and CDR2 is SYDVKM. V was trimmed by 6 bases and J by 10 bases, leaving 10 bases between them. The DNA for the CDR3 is TGTGCCAGCAGCCCGAGCGGATCACCCCTCCACTTT. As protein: CASSPSGSPLHF. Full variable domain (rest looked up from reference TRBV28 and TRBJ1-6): DVKVTQSSRYLVKRTGEKVFLECVQDMDHENMFWYRQDPGLGLRLIYFSYDVKMKEKGDIPEGYSVSREKKERFSLILESASTNQTSMYLCASSPSGSPLHFGNGTRLTVT.

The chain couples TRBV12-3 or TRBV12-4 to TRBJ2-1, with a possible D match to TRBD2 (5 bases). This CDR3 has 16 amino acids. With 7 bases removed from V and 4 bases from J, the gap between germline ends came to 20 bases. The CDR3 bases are TGTGCCAGCACCCCTTGGGAGCGGAGCAATTACAATGAGCAGTTCTTC. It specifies CASTPWERSNYNEQFF.

CDR3 region: CASSPSTGGQPQHF. The CDR3 region has the DNA TGCGCCAGCAGCCCCTCGACAGGGGGGCAGCCCCAGCATTTT. This chain joins TRBV5-1 and TRBJ1-5, with 9 bases fitting TRBD1. This CDR3 has 14 residues. V trimming: 4 bases; J trimming: 7 bases; junction bases outside the gene matches: 6. Germline CDR1 and CDR2: SGHRS and YFSETQ. Full variable domain (remainder filled in from reference TRBV5-1 and TRBJ1-5): KAGVTQTPRYLIKTRGQQVTLSCSPISGHRSVSWYQQTPGQGLQFLFEYFSETQRNKGNFPGRFSGRQFSNSRSEMNVSTLELGDSALYLCASSPSTGGQPQHFGDGTRLSIL.

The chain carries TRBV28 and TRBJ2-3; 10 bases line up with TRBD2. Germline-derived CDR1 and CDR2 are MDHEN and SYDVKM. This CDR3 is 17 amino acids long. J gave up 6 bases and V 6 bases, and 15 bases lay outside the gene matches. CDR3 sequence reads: CASRGYGLAAMLDTQYF. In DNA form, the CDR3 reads TGTGCCAGCAGGGGGTACGGACTAGCGGCCATGTTGGATACGCAGTATTTT.

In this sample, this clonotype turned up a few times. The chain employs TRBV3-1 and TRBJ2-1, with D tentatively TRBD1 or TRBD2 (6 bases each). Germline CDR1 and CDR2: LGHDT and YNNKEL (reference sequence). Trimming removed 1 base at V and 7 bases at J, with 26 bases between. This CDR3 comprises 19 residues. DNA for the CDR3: TGTGCCAGCAGCCAAGTTCCCTCAGGGGACTTTGCGGCGGGAAATGAGCAGTTCTTC. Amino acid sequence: CASSQVPSGDFAAGNEQFF.

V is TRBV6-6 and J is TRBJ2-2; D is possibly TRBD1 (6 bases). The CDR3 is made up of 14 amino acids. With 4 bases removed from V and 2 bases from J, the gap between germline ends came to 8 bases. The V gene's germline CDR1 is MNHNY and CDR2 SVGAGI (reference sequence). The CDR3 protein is CASSFGTNTGELFF. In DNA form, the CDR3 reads TGTGCCAGCAGTTTCGGGACAAACACCGGGGAGCTGTTTTTT.

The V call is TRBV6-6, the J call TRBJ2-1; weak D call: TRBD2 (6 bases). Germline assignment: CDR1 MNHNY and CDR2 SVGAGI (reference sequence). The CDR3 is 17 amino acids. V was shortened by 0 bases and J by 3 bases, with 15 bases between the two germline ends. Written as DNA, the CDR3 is TGTGCCAGCAGTTACTCTCATAGCGCGGGGAACTACAATGAGCAGTTCTTC. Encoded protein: CASSYSHSAGNYNEQFF.

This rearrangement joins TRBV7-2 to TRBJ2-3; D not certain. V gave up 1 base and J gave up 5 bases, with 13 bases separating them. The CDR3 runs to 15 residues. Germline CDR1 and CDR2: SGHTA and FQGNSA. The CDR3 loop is CASSLEASRRDTQYF. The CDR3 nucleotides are TGTGCCAGCAGCTTAGAGGCCTCCCGGCGAGATACGCAGTATTTT.

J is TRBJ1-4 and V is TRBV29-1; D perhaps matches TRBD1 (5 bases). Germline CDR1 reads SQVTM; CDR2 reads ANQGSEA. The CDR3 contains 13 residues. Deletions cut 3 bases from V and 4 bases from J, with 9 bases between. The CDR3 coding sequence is TGCAGCGTTGATGGGGGGAGTAATGAAAAACTGTTTTTT. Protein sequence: CSVDGGSNEKLFF.

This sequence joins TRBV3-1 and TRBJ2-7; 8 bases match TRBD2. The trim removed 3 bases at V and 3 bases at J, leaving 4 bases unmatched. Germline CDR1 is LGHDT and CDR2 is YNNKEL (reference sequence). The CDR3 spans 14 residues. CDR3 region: CASSHKAGDYEQYF. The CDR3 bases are TGTGCCAGCAGCCATAAAGCGGGAGACTACGAGCAGTACTTC.

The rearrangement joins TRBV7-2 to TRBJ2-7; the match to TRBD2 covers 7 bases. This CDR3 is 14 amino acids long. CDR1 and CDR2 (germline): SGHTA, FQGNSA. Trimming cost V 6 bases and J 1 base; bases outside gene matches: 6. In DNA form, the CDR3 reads TGTGCCAGCAGATTCAGCGGGAAATCCTACGAGCAGTACTTC. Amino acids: CASRFSGKSYEQYF. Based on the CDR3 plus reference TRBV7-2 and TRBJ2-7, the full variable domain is GAGVSQSPSNKVTEKGKDVELRCDPISGHTALYWYRQSLGQGLEFLIYFQGNSAPDKSGLPSDRFSAERTGGSVSTLTIQRTQQEDSAVYLCASRFSGKSYEQYFGPGTRLTVT.